The entry below gives a single T cell receptor (beta chain) sequence along with its context. Its antigen remains unknown. Germline trimming cut 5 bases from V and 5 bases from J; bases unmatched to any gene: 9. CDR3 length: 15 amino acids. CDR1 SGHRS and CDR2 YFSETQ come from the germline V gene. The record originates from a study of chemoradiotherapy in HPV16-positive cancers. The protocol was immunoSEQ multiplex PCR, while the TCRdb copy is restricted to in-frame clones and leaves out a portion. The profile shows about 17,000 clones, approximately 89% of them singletons. Study-level results: For HPV16-positive patients, expanding HPV-responsive T cells associated with longer recurrence-free survival.

The receptor was isolated from a human donor with HPV-associated anogenital cancer. The chain has TRBV5-1 and TRBJ2-1, with TRBD2 matching over 8 bases. Sequenced here: blood, sampled from a patient who underwent chemoradiotherapy. CDR3 bases: TGCGCCAGCAGATATAGCGGGACCGCTAACAATGAGCAGTTCTTC. It specifies CASRYSGTANNEQFF.